This T cell receptor (beta chain) came from a study of cytomegalovirus exposure and HLA in healthy donors. Overall study results and limits: DRB1 had the most TCR associations and HLA-C the fewest, a later analysis found, with rates varying by HLA locus. One variant, a missense change in DCLRE1C, was linked in a later analysis to TCR beta V- and J-gene trimming. Later examination showed HLA-associated TCR beta chains had greater clonal expansion than equally common others.

This CDR3 is 14 amino acids long. Trimming shortened V by 3 bases and J by 7 bases, and 19 bases separated the two germline ends. CDR1 is GTSNPN and CDR2 is SVGIG in the germline V gene (reference sequence). Remarks on this clone: Its antigen is unknown.

The PCR employed 60 Vbeta primers together with 13 Jbeta primers. Data came from immunoSEQ multiplex PCR; TCRdb stores just in-frame clones and leaves some out. The sample contains about 78,000 clones, 63% of which appear only once. Sequencing used PBMCs. The sequence came from a man younger than 45 in good health and CMV-seropositive. The chain couples TRBV30 to TRBJ2-7, with D uncertain. The chain's CDR3 is CAWSPRPESGEQYF. The CDR3 bases are TGTGCCTGGAGCCCGAGACCAGAATCCGGGGAGCAGTACTTC.